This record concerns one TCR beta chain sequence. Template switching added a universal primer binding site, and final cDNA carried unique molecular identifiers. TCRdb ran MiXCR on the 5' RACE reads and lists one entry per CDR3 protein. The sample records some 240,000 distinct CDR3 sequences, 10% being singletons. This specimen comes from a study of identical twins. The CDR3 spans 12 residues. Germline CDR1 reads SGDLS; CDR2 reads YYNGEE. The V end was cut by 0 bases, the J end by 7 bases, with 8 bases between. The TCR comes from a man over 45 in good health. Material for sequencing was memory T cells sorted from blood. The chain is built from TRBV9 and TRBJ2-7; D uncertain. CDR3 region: CASSVASGEQYF. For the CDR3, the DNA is TGTGCCAGCAGCGTAGCTTCGGGTGAGCAGTACTTC.